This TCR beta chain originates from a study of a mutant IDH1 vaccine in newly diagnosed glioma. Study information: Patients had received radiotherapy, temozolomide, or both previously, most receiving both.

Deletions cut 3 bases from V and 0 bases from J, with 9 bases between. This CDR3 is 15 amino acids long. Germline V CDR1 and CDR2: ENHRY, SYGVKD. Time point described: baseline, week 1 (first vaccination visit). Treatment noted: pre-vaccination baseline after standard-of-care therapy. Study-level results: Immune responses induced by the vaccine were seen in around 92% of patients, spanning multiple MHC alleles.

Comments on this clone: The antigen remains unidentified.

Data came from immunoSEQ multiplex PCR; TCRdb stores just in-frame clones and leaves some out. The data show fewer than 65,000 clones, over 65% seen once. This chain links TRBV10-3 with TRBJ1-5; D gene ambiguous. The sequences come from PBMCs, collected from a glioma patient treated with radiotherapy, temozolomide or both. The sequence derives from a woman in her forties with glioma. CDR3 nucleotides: TGTGCCATCAGTGAAGGAGAAGATAGCAATCAGCCCCAGCATTTT. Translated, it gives CAISEGEDSNQPQHF.